What follows are 24 T cell receptor beta chains derived from one specimen sequenced in a study of regulatory T cells in long-lasting Graves disease. Time point noted: newly diagnosed GD, antithyroid drugs for less than 3 months. Researchers made the TCR library from RNA that was extracted from PBMCs. Through Arm-PCR of CDR3 regions and iRepertoire HTBI primers, TCR beta libraries were built. TCRdb re-derived calls from the multiplex PCR reads in MiXCR, one entry per CDR3 protein. The sample yields 400,000 to 500,000 distinct CDR3 sequences, roughly 15% seen once. These data also featured in a second study, about T cells in Graves' hyperthyroidism and ophthalmopathy.

The material was peripheral blood mononuclear cells (PBMCs), obtained at new diagnosis, from a patient treated with antithyroid drugs. Receptors were obtained from a woman aged 18 to 35 with Graves disease.

This clonotype showed up many times. The CDR3 bases are TGTGCCAGCAGTTTCCGGATCGGGTCCTACGAGCAGTACTTC. This sequence encodes CASSFRIGSYEQYF. V usage is TRBV12-3 or TRBV12-4 and J usage is TRBJ2-7; D not certain. The CDR3 totals 14 residues. V was shortened by 3 bases and J by 1 base, with 10 bases between the two germline ends.

This sequence joins TRBV6-2 or TRBV6-3 and TRBJ1-1; no definite D call. The CDR3 has 14 amino acids. Trimming pared 6 bases from V and 1 base from J, leaving 12 bases between. From germline, CDR1 is MNHEY and CDR2 SVGEGT. The CDR3 here is CASRAVYPNTEAFF. The CDR3 DNA follows: TGTGCCAGCAGGGCCGTCTATCCGAACACTGAAGCTTTCTTT.

The chain carries TRBV9 and TRBJ1-1, with D maybe TRBD1 (6 bases). Germline assignment: CDR1 SGDLS and CDR2 YYNGEE. V was clipped by 4 bases and J by 1 base, with 11 bases between them. The CDR3 sequence is 14 residues long. The DNA for the CDR3 is TGTGCCAGCAGCAGGGGGTCAGAGAACACTGAAGCTTTCTTT. Its translation: CASSRGSENTEAFF.

The rearrangement links TRBV10-3 to TRBJ1-2, with D perhaps TRBD1 (6 bases). The germline V gene has CDR1 ENHRY and CDR2 SYGVKD. The V gene lost 11 bases and the J gene lost 4 bases, with 20 bases spanning the gap. This CDR3 is 14 amino acids long. As DNA, the CDR3 is TGTGCCGCCGGGGGGCCAGGGGATTCCTATGGCTACACCTTC. It encodes CAAGGPGDSYGYTF.

This chain joins TRBV29-1 and TRBJ2-6, with 10 bases fitting TRBD2. With 6 bases clipped from V and 1 base from J, the junction kept 6 bases outside the gene matches. This CDR3 contains 16 residues. CDR1 and CDR2 (germline): SQVTM, ANQGSEA. The CDR3 DNA reads TGCAGCGTGGACGGGACTAGCGCGTCTGGGGCCAACGTCCTGACTTTC. Translating it yields CSVDGTSASGANVLTF.

This clonotype was observed at least ten times. The J gene is TRBJ2-1, the V gene TRBV28, with TRBD2 matching over 10 bases. The CDR3 consists of 19 residues. Germline values: CDR1 MDHEN, CDR2 SYDVKM. Trimming removed 5 bases from V and 5 bases from J; junction bases left unmatched: 18. Here the CDR3 DNA reads TGTGCCAGCAGTGCGACATCCGTTAATAGCGGGGGGTTTAACAATGAGCAGTTCTTC. Translating gives CASSATSVNSGGFNNEQFF. Complete variable domain (other parts from reference TRBV28 and TRBJ2-1): DVKVTQSSRYLVKRTGEKVFLECVQDMDHENMFWYRQDPGLGLRLIYFSYDVKMKEKGDIPEGYSVSREKKERFSLILESASTNQTSMYLCASSATSVNSGGFNNEQFFGPGTRLTVL.

The sample holds a few counts of this clonotype. The chain is built from TRBV5-8 and TRBJ1-4; TRBD1 agrees at 11 bases. The V segment lost 3 bases and the J segment 8 bases; nucleotides outside the gene matches: 3. This CDR3 comprises 14 residues. Germline loops: CDR1 SGHTS, CDR2 YDEGEE. The chain's CDR3 is CASSSGQGVEKLFF. The CDR3 DNA sequence: TGTGCCAGCAGCTCGGGACAGGGGGTCGAAAAACTGTTTTTT.

This clonotype showed up many times. The J gene is TRBJ2-3, the V gene TRBV6-5; 7 positions agree with TRBD1. Germline V gives CDR1 MNHEY, CDR2 SVGAGI. CDR3 length: 15 amino acids. The junction had 5 bases not matched to a gene; V was cut back by 0 bases and J by 5 bases. This CDR3 is CASSYSVRGRDTQYF. The CDR3 nucleotides read TGTGCCAGCAGTTACTCTGTCAGGGGGAGAGATACGCAGTATTTT.

V is TRBV5-1 and J is TRBJ1-2; 7 bases fit TRBD1. The germline V gene encodes CDR1 SGHRS and CDR2 YFSETQ. The CDR3 covers 13 residues. The trim removed 4 bases at V and 6 bases at J, leaving 6 bases unmatched. CDR3 region: CASSRTGEDGYTF. CDR3 in DNA: TGCGCCAGCAGCCGCACAGGGGAGGATGGCTACACCTTC.

This clonotype has at least ten counts. The CDR3 DNA reads as TGTGCCAGCTCACCCCTACGGGCTGACTATGGCTACACCTTC. The encoded protein is CASSPLRADYGYTF. This sequence joins TRBV18 and TRBJ1-2; D is unresolved. V shed 3 bases and J shed 3 bases, with 11 bases lying between them. Looked up from germline, CDR1 is KGHSH and CDR2 is LQKENI. The CDR3 is 14 amino acids.

V and J are TRBV29-1 and TRBJ2-2; 12 positions agree with TRBD2. Germline V gene data show CDR1 as SQVTM and CDR2 as ANQGSEA. The CDR3 is 14 residues long. Losses at the gene ends were 4 bases for V and 7 bases for J; bases not matched to a gene: 4. The CDR3 nucleotides are TGCAGCGTTGGGACTAGCGGGGTTGGCGGGGAGCTGTTTTTT. Protein: CSVGTSGVGGELFF.

This clonotype was seen many times. J is TRBJ2-7 and V is TRBV30, with D perhaps matching TRBD2 (6 bases). The V and J ends lost 2 bases and 7 bases respectively, with 15 bases between them. CDR1 GTSNPN and CDR2 SVGIG come from the germline V gene (reference sequence). The CDR3 is 13 amino acids. Written as DNA, the CDR3 is TGTGCCTGGAGTATCCTCCGGGAGCGGGAGCAGTACTTC. Translated: CAWSILREREQYF.

This clonotype has a handful of counts. The gene calls are TRBV9 and TRBJ1-5; D possibly corresponds to TRBD1 (6 bases). CDR3 size: 15 residues. CDR1 and CDR2 (germline): SGDLS, YYNGEE. Trimming cost V 3 bases and J 0 bases, with 10 bases left between them. The CDR3 spells CASSEQGGSNQPQHF. Written as DNA, the CDR3 is TGTGCCAGCAGCGAACAGGGCGGTAGCAATCAGCCCCAGCATTTT.

This clonotype was observed many times. The chain combines TRBV30 with TRBJ2-7, with D possibly being TRBD1 (5 bases). The germline CDR1 and CDR2 sequences are GTSNPN and SVGIG (reference sequence). This CDR3 is built from 13 residues. Trimming cost V 2 bases and J 3 bases, with 11 bases left between them. CDR3 region: CAWSKGIHYEQYF. In DNA form, the CDR3 reads TGTGCCTGGAGTAAGGGGATCCACTACGAGCAGTACTTC.

Concerning this clonotype itself: Since a far larger clone is one base different, this is likely a read error. V and J are TRBV11-3 and TRBJ2-3; D unresolved. Germline V gene sequence: CDR1 SGHNT, CDR2 YENEEA. The CDR3 spans 15 residues. The CDR3 sequence is CASRLEPLITDTQYF. The CDR3 bases are TGTGCCAGCAGATTAGAACCCCTCATCACAGATACGCAGTATTTT.

This clonotype appeared many times. The chain combines TRBV7-8 with TRBJ2-1, with D unresolved. Trimming pared 5 bases from V and 1 base from J, leaving 9 bases between. This CDR3 has 14 amino acids. CDR1 and CDR2 from the germline V gene are SGHVS and FQNEAQ. The CDR3 DNA reads TGTGCCAGCAGCCATGGCCCATCCTACAATGAGCAGTTCTTC. Translating it yields CASSHGPSYNEQFF.

This chain joins TRBV14 and TRBJ2-1; the D gene is possibly TRBD2 (6 bases). This CDR3 has 14 amino acids. Trimming pared 4 bases from V and 5 bases from J, leaving 12 bases between. Germline CDR1 is SGHDN and CDR2 is FVKESK. Here the CDR3 DNA reads TGTGCCAGCAGCCTCTATAGGACTAACAATGAGCAGTTCTTC. It translates to CASSLYRTNNEQFF.

In its sample, this clonotype was seen a few times. This chain connects TRBV13 to TRBJ2-7, with 7 bases that match TRBD2. J lost 2 bases, V lost 0 bases, and 7 bases had no gene match. Germline V gene data show CDR1 as PRHDT and CDR2 as FYEKMQ (reference sequence). This CDR3 contains 16 residues. Here the CDR3 DNA reads TGTGCCAGCAGCTTAGGGGGTAGCGGGTCTCCCTACGAGCAGTACTTC. Protein sequence: CASSLGGSGSPYEQYF.

The rearrangement links TRBV19 to TRBJ2-5, with D possibly being TRBD1 or TRBD2 (7 bases each). Germline V CDR1 and CDR2: LNHDA, SQIVND (reference sequence). The CDR3 is 15 residues long. With 5 bases removed from V and 2 bases from J, the gap between germline ends came to 15 bases. The CDR3 protein is CASSARQGLQETQYF. In DNA, the CDR3 is TGTGCCAGTAGTGCCCGACAGGGACTACAAGAGACCCAGTACTTC.

This clonotype was seen a single time. This chain uses TRBV20-1 with TRBJ2-1, with TRBD2 matching 12 bases. The CDR3 runs to 17 residues. The germline V gene encodes CDR1 DFQATT and CDR2 SNEGSKA (reference sequence). CDR3 sequence (DNA): TGCAGCGAGAAGGGGGCTAGCGGGAGGGTCATCTACAATGAGCAGTTCTTC. Its protein is CSEKGASGRVIYNEQFF.

The table lists this clonotype with many counts. The chain links TRBV29-1 to TRBJ2-2; 10 nucleotides match TRBD2. Germline V gene lookup returns CDR1 SQVTM and CDR2 ANQGSEA. The CDR3 is 16 amino acids. Unmatched junction bases numbered 8, after V lost 3 bases and J lost 4 bases. CDR3 bases: TGCAGCGTTGATACCAGCGGGAGGGTTGTCACCGGGGAGCTGTTTTTT. Its protein product is CSVDTSGRVVTGELFF.

This clonotype was seen only a few times. CDR3 sequence reads: CASSLDVSLGAGANVLTF. CDR3 nucleotides: TGTGCCAGCAGCTTAGATGTGTCGTTAGGGGCTGGGGCCAACGTCCTGACTTTC. The J gene is TRBJ2-6, the V gene TRBV7-9, with D perhaps matching TRBD1 (5 bases). This CDR3 has 18 amino acids. V lost 1 base to trimming and J lost 2 bases, with 15 bases between them. The germline gives CDR1 SEHNR, CDR2 FQNEAQ (reference sequence). The full variable domain, its missing parts supplied by reference TRBV7-9 and TRBJ2-6, is DTGVSQNPRHKITKRGQNVTFRCDPISEHNRLYWYRQTLGQGPEFLTYFQNEAQLEKSRLLSDRFSAERPKGSFSTLEIQRTEQGDSAMYLCASSLDVSLGAGANVLTFGAGSRLTVL.

This clonotype was counted only a few times. This chain joins TRBV7-9 and TRBJ2-3, with 10 bases fitting TRBD2. V shed 2 bases and J 5 bases; nucleotides not matched to a gene: 13. The length of the CDR3 is 18 residues. Looked up from germline, CDR1 is SEHNR and CDR2 is FQNEAQ (reference sequence). The CDR3 reads CASSLWGSSGRARDTQYF. In DNA form, the CDR3 reads TGTGCCAGCAGCTTATGGGGCTCCAGCGGGAGGGCCCGAGATACGCAGTATTTT.

This clonotype was seen a handful of times. The chain joins TRBV29-1 to TRBJ2-3; 16 nucleotides match TRBD2. The ends lost 8 bases at V and 0 bases at J; junction bases unmatched: 8. Germline V lookup: CDR1 SQVTM, CDR2 ANQGSEA. The CDR3 length is 17 residues. For the CDR3, the DNA is TGCAGCTTCGAGGGGACTAGCGGGAGGGGGAGCACAGATACGCAGTATTTT. Protein sequence: CSFEGTSGRGSTDTQYF.